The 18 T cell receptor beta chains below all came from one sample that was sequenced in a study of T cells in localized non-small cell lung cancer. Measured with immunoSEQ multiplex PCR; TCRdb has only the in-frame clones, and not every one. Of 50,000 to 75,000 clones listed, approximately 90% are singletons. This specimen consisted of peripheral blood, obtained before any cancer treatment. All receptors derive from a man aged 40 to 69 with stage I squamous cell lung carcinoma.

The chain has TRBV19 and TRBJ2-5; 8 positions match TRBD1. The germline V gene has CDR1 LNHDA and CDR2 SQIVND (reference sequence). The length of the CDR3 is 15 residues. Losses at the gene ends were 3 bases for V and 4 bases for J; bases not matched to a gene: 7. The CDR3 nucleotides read TGTGCCAGTAGTATGGGTCAGGGGGCGCGAGAGACCCAGTACTTC. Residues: CASSMGQGARETQYF. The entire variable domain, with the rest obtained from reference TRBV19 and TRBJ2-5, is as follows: DGGITQSPKYLFRKEGQNVTLSCEQNLNHDAMYWYRQDPGQGLRLIYYSQIVNDFQKGDIAEGYSVSREKKESFPLTVTSAQKNPTAFYLCASSMGQGARETQYFGPGTRLLVL.

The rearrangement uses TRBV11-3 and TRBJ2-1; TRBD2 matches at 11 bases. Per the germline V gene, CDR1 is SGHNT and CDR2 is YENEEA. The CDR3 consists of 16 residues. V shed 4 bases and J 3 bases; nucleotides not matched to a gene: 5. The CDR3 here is CASSSGTSGNYNEQFF. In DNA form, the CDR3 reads TGTGCCAGCAGCTCCGGGACTAGCGGAAACTACAATGAGCAGTTCTTC.

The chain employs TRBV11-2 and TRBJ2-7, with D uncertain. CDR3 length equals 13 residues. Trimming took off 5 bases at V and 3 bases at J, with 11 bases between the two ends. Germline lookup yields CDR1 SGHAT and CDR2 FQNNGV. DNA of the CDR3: TGTGCCAGCAGCCCCTTTACTATCTACGAGCAGTACTTC. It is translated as CASSPFTIYEQYF.

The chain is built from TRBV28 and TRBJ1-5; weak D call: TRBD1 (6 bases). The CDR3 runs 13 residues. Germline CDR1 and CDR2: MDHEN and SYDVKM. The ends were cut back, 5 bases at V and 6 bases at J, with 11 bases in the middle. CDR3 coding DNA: TGTGCCAGCAGTCATCTACAGGGTCAGCCCCAGCATTTT. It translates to CASSHLQGQPQHF.

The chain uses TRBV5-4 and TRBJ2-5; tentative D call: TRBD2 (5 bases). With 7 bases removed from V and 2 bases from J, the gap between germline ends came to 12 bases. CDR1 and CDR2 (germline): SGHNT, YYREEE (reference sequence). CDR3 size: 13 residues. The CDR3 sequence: CASGSSRQETQYF. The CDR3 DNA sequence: TGTGCCAGCGGGTCTAGCCGACAAGAGACCCAGTACTTC.

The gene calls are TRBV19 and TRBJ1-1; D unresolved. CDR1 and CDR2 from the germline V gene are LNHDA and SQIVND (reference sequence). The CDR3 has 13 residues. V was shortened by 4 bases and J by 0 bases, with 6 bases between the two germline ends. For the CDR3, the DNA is TGTGCCAGTAGTAACAGAATGAACACTGAAGCTTTCTTT. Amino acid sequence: CASSNRMNTEAFF.

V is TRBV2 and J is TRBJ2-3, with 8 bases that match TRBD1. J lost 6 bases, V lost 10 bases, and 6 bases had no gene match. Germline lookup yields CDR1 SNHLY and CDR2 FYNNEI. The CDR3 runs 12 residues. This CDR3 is CAKTGARDTQYF. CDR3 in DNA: TGTGCCAAGACAGGGGCAAGGGATACGCAGTATTTT.

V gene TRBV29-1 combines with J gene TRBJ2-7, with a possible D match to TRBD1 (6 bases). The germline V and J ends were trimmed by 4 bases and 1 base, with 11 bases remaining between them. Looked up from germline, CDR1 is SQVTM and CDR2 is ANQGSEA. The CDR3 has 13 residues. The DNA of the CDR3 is TGCAGCGTTGGGCAGGGGAATTCCTACGAGCAGTACTTC. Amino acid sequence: CSVGQGNSYEQYF.

The CDR3 loop reads CASSVEPTGFGTEAFF. CDR3 coding DNA: TGTGCCAGCAGCGTAGAGCCAACAGGGTTCGGCACTGAAGCTTTCTTT. This sequence joins TRBV9 and TRBJ1-1, with D possibly being TRBD1 (6 bases). The CDR3 runs to 16 residues. From germline, CDR1 is SGDLS and CDR2 YYNGEE. V was shortened by 0 bases and J by 4 bases, with 16 bases between the two germline ends.

The CDR3 DNA reads as TGTGCCAGCAGCTCAAGAGGATTGAACACTGAAGCTTTCTTT. It codes for CASSSRGLNTEAFF. The gene calls are TRBV28 and TRBJ1-1; D unresolved. Germline V lookup: CDR1 MDHEN, CDR2 SYDVKM. The germline V and J ends were trimmed by 6 bases and 0 bases, with 11 bases remaining between them. This CDR3 region has 14 residues. Using reference TRBV28 and TRBJ1-1 for the parts outside the CDR3, the full variable domain is DVKVTQSSRYLVKRTGEKVFLECVQDMDHENMFWYRQDPGLGLRLIYFSYDVKMKEKGDIPEGYSVSREKKERFSLILESASTNQTSMYLCASSSRGLNTEAFFGQGTRLTVV.

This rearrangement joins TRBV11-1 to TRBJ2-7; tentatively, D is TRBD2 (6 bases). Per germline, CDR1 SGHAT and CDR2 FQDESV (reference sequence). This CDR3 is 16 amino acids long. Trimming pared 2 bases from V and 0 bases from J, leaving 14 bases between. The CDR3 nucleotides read TGTGCCAGCAGCTTATTGGGCCTAGCGCACTCCTACGAGCAGTACTTC. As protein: CASSLLGLAHSYEQYF.

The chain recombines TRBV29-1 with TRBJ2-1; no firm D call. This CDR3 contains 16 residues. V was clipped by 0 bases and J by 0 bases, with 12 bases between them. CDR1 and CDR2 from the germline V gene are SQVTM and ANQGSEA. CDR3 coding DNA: TGCAGCGTTGAAGAAGGGCAGGCGGACTCCTACAATGAGCAGTTCTTC. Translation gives CSVEEGQADSYNEQFF.

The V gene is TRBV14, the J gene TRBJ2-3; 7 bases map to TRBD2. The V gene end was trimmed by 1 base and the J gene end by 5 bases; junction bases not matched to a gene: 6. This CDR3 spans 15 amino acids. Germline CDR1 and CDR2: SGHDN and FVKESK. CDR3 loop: CASSQVRGRGDTQYF. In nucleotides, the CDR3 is TGTGCCAGCAGCCAAGTTCGCGGGAGAGGAGATACGCAGTATTTT.

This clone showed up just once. CDR3 DNA sequence: TGTGCCAGTAGTAGAGACAGGGAGGGGTACAATGAGCAGTTCTTC. It translates to CASSRDREGYNEQFF. The J gene is TRBJ2-1, the V gene TRBV19; D possibly uses TRBD1 or TRBD2 (7 bases each). Germline CDR1 and CDR2: LNHDA and SQIVND (reference sequence). CDR3 length: 15 residues. The V and J ends lost 4 bases and 4 bases respectively, with 14 bases between them.

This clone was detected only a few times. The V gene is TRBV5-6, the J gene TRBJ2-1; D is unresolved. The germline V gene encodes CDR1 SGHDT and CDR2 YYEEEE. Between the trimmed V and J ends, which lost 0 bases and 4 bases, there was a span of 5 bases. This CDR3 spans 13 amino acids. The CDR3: CASSLDVYNEQFF. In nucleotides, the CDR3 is TGTGCCAGCAGCTTGGACGTATACAATGAGCAGTTCTTC.

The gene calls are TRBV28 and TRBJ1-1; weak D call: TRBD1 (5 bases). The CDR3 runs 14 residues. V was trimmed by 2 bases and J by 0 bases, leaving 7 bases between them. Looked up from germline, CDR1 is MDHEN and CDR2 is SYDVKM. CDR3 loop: CASSLRGLNTEAFF. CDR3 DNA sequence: TGTGCCAGCAGTTTAAGGGGCCTGAACACTGAAGCTTTCTTT.

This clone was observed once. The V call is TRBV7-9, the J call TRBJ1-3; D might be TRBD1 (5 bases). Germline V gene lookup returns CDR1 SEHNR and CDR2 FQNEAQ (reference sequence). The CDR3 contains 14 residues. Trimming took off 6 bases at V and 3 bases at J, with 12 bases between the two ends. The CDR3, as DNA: TGTGCCAGCAGGAGAGAGGGGCGTGGAAACACCATATATTTT. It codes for CASRREGRGNTIYF.

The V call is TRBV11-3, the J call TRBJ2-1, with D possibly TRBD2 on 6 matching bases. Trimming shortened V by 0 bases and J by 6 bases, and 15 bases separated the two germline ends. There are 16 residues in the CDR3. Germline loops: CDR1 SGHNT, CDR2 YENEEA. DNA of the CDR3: TGTGCCAGCAGCTTAGATGGGGCGGGATTCCCCAATGAGCAGTTCTTC. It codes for CASSLDGAGFPNEQFF.